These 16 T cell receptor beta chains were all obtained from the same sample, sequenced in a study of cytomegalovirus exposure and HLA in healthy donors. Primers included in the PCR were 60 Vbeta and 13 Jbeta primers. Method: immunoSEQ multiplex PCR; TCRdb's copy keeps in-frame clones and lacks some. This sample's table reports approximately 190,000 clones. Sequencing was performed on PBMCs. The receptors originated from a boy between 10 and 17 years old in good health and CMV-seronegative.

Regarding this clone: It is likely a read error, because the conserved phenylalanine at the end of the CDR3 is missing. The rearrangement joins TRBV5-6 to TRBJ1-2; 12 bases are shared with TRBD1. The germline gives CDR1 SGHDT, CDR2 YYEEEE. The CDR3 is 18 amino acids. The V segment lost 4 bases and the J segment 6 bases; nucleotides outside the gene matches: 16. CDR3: CASSGWDRGLFQGHGYTL. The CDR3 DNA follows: TGTGCCAGCAGCGGGTGGGACAGGGGGCTTTTTCAGGGTCATGGCTACACCCTC.

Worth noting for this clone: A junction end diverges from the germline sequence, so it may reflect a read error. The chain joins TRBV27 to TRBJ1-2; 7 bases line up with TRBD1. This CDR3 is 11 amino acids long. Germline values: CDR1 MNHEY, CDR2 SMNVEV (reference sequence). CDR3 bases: TGTGCCAGCAGTCGATCAGGGGGAGCATACTTC. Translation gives CASSRSGGAYF.

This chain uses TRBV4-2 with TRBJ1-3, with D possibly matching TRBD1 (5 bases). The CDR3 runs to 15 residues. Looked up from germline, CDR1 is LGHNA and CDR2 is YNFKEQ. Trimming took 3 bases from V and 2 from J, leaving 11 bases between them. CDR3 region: CASSHAQGAGNTIYF. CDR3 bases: TGTGCCAGCAGCCATGCCCAAGGGGCTGGAAACACCATATATTTT.

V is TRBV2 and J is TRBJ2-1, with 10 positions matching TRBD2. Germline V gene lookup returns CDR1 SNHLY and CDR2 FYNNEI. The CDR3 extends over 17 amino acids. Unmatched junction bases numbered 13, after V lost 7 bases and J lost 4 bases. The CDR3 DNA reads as TGTGCCAGCAAAAGCGGGGGGGACCATTGGAATTACAATGAGCAGTTCTTC. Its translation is CASKSGGDHWNYNEQFF. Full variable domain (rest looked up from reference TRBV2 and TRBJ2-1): EPEVTQTPSHQVTQMGQEVILRCVPISNHLYFYWYRQILGQKVEFLVSFYNNEISEKSEIFDDQFSVERPDGSNFTLKIRSTKLEDSAMYFCASKSGGDHWNYNEQFFGPGTRLTVL.

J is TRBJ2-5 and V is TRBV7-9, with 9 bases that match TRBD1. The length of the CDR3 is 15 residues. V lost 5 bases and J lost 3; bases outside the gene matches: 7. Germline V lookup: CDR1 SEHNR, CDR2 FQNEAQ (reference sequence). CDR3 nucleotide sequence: TGTGCCAGCAGCGCGTCCGGACAGGGGAAAGAGACCCAGTACTTC. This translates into CASSASGQGKETQYF.

The CDR3 DNA reads as TGTGCCAGCAGCCAAGGGTATGGAGTCCCCGAGAATACGCAGTATTTT. Protein sequence: CASSQGYGVPENTQYF. V and J are TRBV4-2 and TRBJ2-3; D is ambiguous. Trimming pared 1 base from V and 7 bases from J, leaving 18 bases between. The CDR3 is 16 amino acids. Germline CDR1 and CDR2: LGHNA and YNFKEQ.

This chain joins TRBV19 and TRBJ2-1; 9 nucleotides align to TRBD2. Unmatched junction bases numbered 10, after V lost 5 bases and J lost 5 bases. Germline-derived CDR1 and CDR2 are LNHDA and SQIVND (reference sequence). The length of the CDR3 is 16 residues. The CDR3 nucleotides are TGTGCCAGTAGTGAAATTCCGGGACTAGCCCACAATGAGCAGTTCTTC. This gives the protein CASSEIPGLAHNEQFF.

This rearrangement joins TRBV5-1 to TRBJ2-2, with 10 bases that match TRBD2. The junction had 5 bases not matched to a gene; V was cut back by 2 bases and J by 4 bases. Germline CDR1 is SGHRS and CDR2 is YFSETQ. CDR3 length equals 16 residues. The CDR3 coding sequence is TGCGCCAGCAGCTTCCTAGCGGGGGAGTCCACCGGGGAGCTGTTTTTT. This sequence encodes CASSFLAGESTGELFF. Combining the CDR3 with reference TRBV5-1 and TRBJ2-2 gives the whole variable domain KAGVTQTPRYLIKTRGQQVTLSCSPISGHRSVSWYQQTPGQGLQFLFEYFSETQRNKGNFPGRFSGRQFSNSRSEMNVSTLELGDSALYLCASSFLAGESTGELFFGEGSRLTVL.

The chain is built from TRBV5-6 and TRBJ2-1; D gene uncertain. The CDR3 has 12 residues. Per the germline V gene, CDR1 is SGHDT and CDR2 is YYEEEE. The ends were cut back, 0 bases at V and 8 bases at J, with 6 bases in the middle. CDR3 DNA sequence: TGTGCCAGCAGCTTGGATCCAGATGAGCAGTTCTTC. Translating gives CASSLDPDEQFF.

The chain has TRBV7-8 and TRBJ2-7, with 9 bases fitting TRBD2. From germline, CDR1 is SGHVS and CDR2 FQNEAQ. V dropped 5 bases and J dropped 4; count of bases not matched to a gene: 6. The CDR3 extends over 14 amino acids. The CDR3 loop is CASSPRAGGYEQYF. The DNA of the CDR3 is TGTGCCAGCAGCCCGCGAGCGGGGGGATACGAGCAGTACTTC.

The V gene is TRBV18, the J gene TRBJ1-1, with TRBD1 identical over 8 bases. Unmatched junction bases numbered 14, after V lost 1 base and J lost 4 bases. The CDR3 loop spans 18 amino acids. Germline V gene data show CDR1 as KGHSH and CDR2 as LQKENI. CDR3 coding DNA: TGTGCCAGCTCACCACGAATGGTGACGCAGGGGGCCGGCACTGAAGCTTTCTTT. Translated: CASSPRMVTQGAGTEAFF.

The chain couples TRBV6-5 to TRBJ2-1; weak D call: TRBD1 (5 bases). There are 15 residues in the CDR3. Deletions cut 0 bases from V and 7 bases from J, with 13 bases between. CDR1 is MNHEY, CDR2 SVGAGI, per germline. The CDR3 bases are TGTGCCAGCAGTTACTCGACGGCAGGGAAGAATGAGCAGTTCTTC. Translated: CASSYSTAGKNEQFF.

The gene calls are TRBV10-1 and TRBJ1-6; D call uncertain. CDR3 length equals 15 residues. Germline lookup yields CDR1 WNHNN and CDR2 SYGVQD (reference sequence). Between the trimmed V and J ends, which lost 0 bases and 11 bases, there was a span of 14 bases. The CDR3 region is CASSESRTSRAPLHF. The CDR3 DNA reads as TGCGCCAGCAGTGAGTCCCGGACTTCGCGAGCACCCCTCCACTTT.

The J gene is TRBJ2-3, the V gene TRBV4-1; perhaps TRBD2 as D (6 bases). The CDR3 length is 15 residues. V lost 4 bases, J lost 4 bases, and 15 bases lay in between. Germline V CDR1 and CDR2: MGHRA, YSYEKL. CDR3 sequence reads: CASSLPGLGPDTQYF. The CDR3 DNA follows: TGCGCCAGCAGCCTACCGGGACTCGGCCCAGATACGCAGTATTTT.

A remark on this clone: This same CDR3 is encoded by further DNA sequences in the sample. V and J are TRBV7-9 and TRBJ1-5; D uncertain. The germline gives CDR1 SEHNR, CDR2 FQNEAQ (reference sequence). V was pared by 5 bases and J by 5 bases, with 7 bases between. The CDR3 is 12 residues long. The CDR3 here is CASSRSDQPQHF. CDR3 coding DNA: TGTGCCAGCAGCCGCTCGGATCAGCCCCAGCATTTT.

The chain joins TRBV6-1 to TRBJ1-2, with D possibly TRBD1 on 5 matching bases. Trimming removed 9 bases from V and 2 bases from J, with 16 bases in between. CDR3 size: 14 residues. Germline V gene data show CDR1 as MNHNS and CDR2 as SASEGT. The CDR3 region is CASGVSGGNYGYTF. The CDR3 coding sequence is TGTGCCAGTGGAGTATCGGGGGGAAACTATGGCTACACCTTC.